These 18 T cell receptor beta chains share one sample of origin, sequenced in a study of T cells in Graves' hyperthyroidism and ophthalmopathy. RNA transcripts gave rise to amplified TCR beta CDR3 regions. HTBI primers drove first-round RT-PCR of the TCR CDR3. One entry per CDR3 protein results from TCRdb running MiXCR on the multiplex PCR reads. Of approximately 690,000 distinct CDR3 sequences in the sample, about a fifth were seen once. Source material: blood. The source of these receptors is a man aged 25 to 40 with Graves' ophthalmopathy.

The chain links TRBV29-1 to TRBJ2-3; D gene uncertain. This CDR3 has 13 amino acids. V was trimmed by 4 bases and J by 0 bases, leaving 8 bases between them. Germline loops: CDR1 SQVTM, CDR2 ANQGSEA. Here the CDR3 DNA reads TGCAGCGTTGTAAATGTTAGCACAGATACGCAGTATTTT. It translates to CSVVNVSTDTQYF.

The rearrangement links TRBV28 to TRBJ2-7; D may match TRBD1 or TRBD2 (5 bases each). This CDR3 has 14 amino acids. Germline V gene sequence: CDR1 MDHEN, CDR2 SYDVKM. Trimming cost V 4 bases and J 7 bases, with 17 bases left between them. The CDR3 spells CASSSEGRQGEQYF. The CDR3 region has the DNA TGTGCCAGCAGTTCCGAGGGACGTCAAGGGGAGCAGTACTTC.

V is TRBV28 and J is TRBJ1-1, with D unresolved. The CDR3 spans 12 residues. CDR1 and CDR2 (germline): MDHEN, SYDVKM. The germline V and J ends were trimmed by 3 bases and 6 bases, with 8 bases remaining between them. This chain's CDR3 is CASSFSPSEAFF. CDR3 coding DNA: TGTGCCAGCAGTTTCTCCCCATCTGAAGCTTTCTTT.

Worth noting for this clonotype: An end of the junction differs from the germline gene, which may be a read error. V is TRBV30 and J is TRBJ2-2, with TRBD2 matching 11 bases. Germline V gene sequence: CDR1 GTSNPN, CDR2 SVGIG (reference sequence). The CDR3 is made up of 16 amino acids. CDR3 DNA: TGTGCCTGGAGTCCTCCTAGCGGGAGGAACGCCGGGGAGCTGTTTTTT. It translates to CAWSPPSGRNAGELFF. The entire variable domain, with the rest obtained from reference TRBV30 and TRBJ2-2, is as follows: SQTIHQWPATLVQPVGSPLSLECTVEGTSNPNLYWYRQAAGRGLQLLFYSVGIGQISSEVPQNLSASRPQDRQFILSSKKLLLSDSGFYLCAWSPPSGRNAGELFFGEGSRLTVL.

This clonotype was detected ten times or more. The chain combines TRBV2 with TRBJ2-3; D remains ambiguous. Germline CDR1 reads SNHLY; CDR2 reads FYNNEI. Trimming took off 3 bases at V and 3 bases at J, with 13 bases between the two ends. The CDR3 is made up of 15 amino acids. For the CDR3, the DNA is TGTGCCAGCAGTGATTCTGGGGTTGGGACAGATACGCAGTATTTT. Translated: CASSDSGVGTDTQYF.

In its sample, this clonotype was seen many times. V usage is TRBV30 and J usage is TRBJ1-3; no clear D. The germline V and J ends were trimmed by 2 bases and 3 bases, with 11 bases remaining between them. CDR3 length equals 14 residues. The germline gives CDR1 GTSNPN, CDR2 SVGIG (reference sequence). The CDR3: CAWSPSLSGNTIYF. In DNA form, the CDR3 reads TGTGCCTGGAGTCCTTCCCTGAGTGGAAACACCATATATTTT.

The chain's CDR3 is CASSLSEGYTGELFF. DNA for the CDR3: TGTGCCAGCAGTTTATCGGAGGGGTACACCGGGGAGCTGTTTTTT. The chain combines TRBV27 with TRBJ2-2; D may be TRBD2 (6 bases). The CDR3 runs to 15 residues. Germline V gene data show CDR1 as MNHEY and CDR2 as SMNVEV (reference sequence). V was clipped by 0 bases and J by 3 bases, with 8 bases between them.

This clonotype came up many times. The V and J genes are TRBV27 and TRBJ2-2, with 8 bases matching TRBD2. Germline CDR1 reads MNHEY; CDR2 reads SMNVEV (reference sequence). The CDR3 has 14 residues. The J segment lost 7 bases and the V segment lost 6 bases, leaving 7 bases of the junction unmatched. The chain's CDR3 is CASSQGLVFGELFF. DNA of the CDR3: TGTGCCAGCAGCCAGGGACTAGTTTTCGGGGAGCTGTTTTTT.

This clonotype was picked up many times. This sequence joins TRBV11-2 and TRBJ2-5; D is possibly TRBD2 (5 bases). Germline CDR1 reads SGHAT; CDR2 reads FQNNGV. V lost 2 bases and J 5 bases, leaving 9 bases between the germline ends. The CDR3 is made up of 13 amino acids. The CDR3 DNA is TGTGCCAGCAGCTTATTGGGAGCGGAGACCCAGTACTTC. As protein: CASSLLGAETQYF. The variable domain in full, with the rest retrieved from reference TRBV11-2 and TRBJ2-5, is EAGVAQSPRYKIIEKRQSVAFWCNPISGHATLYWYQQILGQGPKLLIQFQNNGVVDDSQLPKDRFSAERLKGVDSTLKIQPAKLEDSAVYLCASSLLGAETQYFGPGTRLLVL.

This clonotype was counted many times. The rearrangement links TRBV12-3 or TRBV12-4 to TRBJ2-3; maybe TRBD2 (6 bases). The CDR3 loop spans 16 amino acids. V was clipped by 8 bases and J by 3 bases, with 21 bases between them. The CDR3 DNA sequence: TGTGCCAGCCTACCCCCGGGATCGGAGGGAACAGATACGCAGTATTTT. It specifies CASLPPGSEGTDTQYF.

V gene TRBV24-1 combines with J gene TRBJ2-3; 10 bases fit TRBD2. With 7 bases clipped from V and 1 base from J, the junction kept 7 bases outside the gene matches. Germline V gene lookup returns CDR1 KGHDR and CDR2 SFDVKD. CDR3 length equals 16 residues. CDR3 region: CATSFPGLARTDTQYF. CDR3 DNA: TGTGCCACCAGCTTCCCGGGACTAGCGCGCACAGATACGCAGTATTTT.

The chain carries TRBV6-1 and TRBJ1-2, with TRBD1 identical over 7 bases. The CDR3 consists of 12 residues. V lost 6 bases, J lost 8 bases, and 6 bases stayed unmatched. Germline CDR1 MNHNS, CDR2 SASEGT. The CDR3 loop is CASRDRVEGYTF. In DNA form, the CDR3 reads TGTGCCAGCAGAGACAGGGTAGAAGGCTACACCTTC.

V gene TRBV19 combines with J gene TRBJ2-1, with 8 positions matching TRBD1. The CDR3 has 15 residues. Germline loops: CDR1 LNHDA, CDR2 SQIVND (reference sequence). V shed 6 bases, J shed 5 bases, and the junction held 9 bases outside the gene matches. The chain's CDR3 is CASRQGDRPNNEQFF. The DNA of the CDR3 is TGTGCCAGTAGACAAGGGGACAGGCCGAACAATGAGCAGTTCTTC. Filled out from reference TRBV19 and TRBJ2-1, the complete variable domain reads DGGITQSPKYLFRKEGQNVTLSCEQNLNHDAMYWYRQDPGQGLRLIYYSQIVNDFQKGDIAEGYSVSREKKESFPLTVTSAQKNPTAFYLCASRQGDRPNNEQFFGPGTRLTVL.

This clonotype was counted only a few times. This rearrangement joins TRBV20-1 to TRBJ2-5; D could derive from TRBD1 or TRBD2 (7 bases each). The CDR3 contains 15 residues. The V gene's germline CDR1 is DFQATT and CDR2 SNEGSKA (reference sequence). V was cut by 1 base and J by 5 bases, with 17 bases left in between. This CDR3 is CSARVYDREGETQYF. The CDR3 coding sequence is TGCAGTGCTAGAGTTTATGACAGGGAGGGTGAGACCCAGTACTTC.

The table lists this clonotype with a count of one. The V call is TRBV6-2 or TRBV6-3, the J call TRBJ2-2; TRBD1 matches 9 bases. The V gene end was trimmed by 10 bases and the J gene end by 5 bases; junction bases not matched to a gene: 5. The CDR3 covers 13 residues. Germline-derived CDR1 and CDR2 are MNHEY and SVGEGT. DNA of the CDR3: TGTGCCATTGGACAGGGGAGGACCGGGGAGCTGTTTTTT. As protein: CAIGQGRTGELFF.

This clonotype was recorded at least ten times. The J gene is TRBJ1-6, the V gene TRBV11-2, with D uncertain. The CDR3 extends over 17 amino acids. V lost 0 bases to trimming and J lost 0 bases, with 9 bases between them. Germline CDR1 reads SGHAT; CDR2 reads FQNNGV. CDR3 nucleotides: TGTGCCAGCAGCTTAGAAGGCCGGAGCTCCTATAATTCACCCCTCCACTTT. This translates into CASSLEGRSSYNSPLHF. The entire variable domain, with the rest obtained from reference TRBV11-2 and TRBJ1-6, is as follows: EAGVAQSPRYKIIEKRQSVAFWCNPISGHATLYWYQQILGQGPKLLIQFQNNGVVDDSQLPKDRFSAERLKGVDSTLKIQPAKLEDSAVYLCASSLEGRSSYNSPLHFGNGTRLTVT.

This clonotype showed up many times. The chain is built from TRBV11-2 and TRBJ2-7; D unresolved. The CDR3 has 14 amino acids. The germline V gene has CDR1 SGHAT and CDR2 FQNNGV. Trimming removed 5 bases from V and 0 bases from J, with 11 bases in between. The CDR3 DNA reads TGTGCCAGCAGCCTCGACTGGGCCTCCTACGAGCAGTACTTC. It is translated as CASSLDWASYEQYF.

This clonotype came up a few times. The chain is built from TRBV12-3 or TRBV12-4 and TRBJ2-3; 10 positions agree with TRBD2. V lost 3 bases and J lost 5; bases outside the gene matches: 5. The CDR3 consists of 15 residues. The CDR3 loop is CASSFTSGTGDTQYF. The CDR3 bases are TGTGCCAGCAGTTTTACTAGCGGGACAGGAGATACGCAGTATTTT.